These 10 T cell receptor beta chains came from one sample sequenced in a study of molecular identifiers for immune sequencing clone quantification. TCRdb reprocessed the PCR reads via MiXCR and lists one record per CDR3 protein. The table has nearly 650,000 distinct CDR3 sequences, 25% seen once. The sequenced material came from naive CD8+ T cells from blood, with Jurkat cell RNA spiked in. Subset specified: FACS-sorted CD8+CD4-CCR7+CD45RA+ naive T cells. Source of these receptors: a human donor in good health. Some libraries in this study had Jurkat cell RNA spiked in.

Regarding this clonotype: This clone may be a read error of a much larger clone one base away. The chain links TRBV28 to TRBJ1-1; unclear D gene. Per the germline V gene, CDR1 is MDHEN and CDR2 is SYDVKM. The CDR3 spans 13 residues. Between the trimmed V and J ends, which lost 4 bases and 5 bases, there was a span of 11 bases. CDR3 protein: CASSSEEKTEAFF. As DNA, the CDR3 is TGTGCCAGCAGTTCAGAGGAGAAGACTGAAGCTTTCTTT. The whole variable domain, filled in from reference TRBV28 and TRBJ1-1, reads DVKVTQSSRYLVKRTGEKVFLECVQDMDHENMFWYRQDPGLGLRLIYFSYDVKMKEKGDIPEGYSVSREKKERFSLILESASTNQTSMYLCASSSEEKTEAFFGQGTRLTVV.

This clonotype was counted at least ten times. The chain couples TRBV5-4 to TRBJ2-3, with D possibly called TRBD1 or TRBD2 (5 bases each). The CDR3 is made up of 17 amino acids. V was shortened by 2 bases and J by 0 bases, with 16 bases between the two germline ends. The germline CDR1 and CDR2 sequences are SGHNT and YYREEE (reference sequence). The CDR3 loop is CASSFYLGAKSTDTQYF. CDR3 DNA: TGTGCCAGCAGCTTTTACCTCGGGGCCAAAAGCACAGATACGCAGTATTTT.

There are a few counts of this clonotype. This chain joins TRBV20-1 and TRBJ2-7, with 8 nucleotides matching TRBD2. The ends lost 0 bases at V and 1 base at J; junction bases unmatched: 5. The CDR3 has 15 residues. Germline CDR1 DFQATT, CDR2 SNEGSKA (reference sequence). The CDR3: CSARDPGLVSYEQYF. DNA for the CDR3: TGCAGTGCTAGAGATCCGGGACTAGTTTCCTACGAGCAGTACTTC.

This clonotype showed up many times. V gene TRBV4-1 combines with J gene TRBJ1-1; D not certain. Germline CDR1 is MGHRA and CDR2 is YSYEKL. V shed 6 bases and J shed 1 base, with 6 bases lying between them. CDR3 length: 12 amino acids. The CDR3 sequence: CASRQANTEAFF. The CDR3 DNA is TGCGCCAGCAGGCAGGCGAACACTGAAGCTTTCTTT.

The table lists this clonotype with many counts. The rearrangement uses TRBV11-2 and TRBJ2-3; D is perhaps TRBD2 (6 bases). V was pared by 3 bases and J by 2 bases, with 18 bases between. The CDR3 has 17 amino acids. CDR1 and CDR2 (germline): SGHAT, FQNNGV. The CDR3 spells CASSLGFQAGTTDTQYF. CDR3 nucleotide sequence: TGTGCCAGCAGCTTGGGTTTTCAAGCGGGTACCACAGATACGCAGTATTTT.

About this clonotype itself: A clone one base away is much larger, so this may be a read error. CDR3 loop: CASSQSVDRAQLAGGPGGTDTQYF. CDR3 nucleotide sequence: TGCGCCAGCAGTCAATCGGTGGACAGGGCCCAACTAGCGGGAGGTCCAGGAGGCACAGATACGCAGTATTTT. The genes are TRBV23-1 and TRBJ2-3; 12 positions agree with TRBD2. TRBV23-1 is reported as an ORF; its role is uncertain. J was trimmed by 1 base and V by 0 bases; bases with no gene match: 23. There are 24 residues in the CDR3.

The CDR3, as DNA: TGTGCCAGCAGTGCGACAGGGGTTGCTGGGGCCAACGTCCTGACTTTC. Its protein is CASSATGVAGANVLTF. The chain combines TRBV27 with TRBJ2-6; 8 bases agree with TRBD1. CDR1 is MNHEY and CDR2 is SMNVEV in the germline V gene (reference sequence). Losses at the gene ends were 5 bases for V and 2 bases for J; bases not matched to a gene: 5. The CDR3 sequence is 16 residues long.

In regard to this clonotype: The junction and the germline gene differ at one end; a read error may be behind it. This chain uses TRBV28 with TRBJ1-2; TRBD1 is a possible D gene (5 bases). The germline gives CDR1 MDHEN, CDR2 SYDVKM. This CDR3 spans 16 amino acids. The CDR3 spells CASSIPTGTLNYGYAF. The CDR3 nucleotides read TGTGCCAGCAGTATCCCGACGGGGACGCTTAACTATGGCTACGCCTTC.

The J gene is TRBJ2-2, the V gene TRBV24-1; the match to TRBD2 covers 11 bases. The CDR3 length is 19 residues. V was pared by 11 bases and J by 2 bases, with 18 bases of the junction left unmatched. Germline CDR1 is KGHDR and CDR2 is SFDVKD. CDR3 protein: CAIRAGTSGALPNTGELFF. The CDR3 DNA is TGTGCCATCAGGGCCGGGACTAGCGGCGCCCTCCCTAACACCGGGGAGCTGTTTTTT.

This clonotype was picked up one time. This may stem from a read error, because a much larger clone lies one nucleotide away. The chain combines TRBV11-2 with TRBJ2-5, with D possibly matching TRBD1 (8 bases). Germline CDR1 is SGHAT and CDR2 is FQNNGV. The CDR3 has 16 amino acids. The chain's CDR3 is CASRLHPTGEGETQDF. DNA of the CDR3: TGTGCCAGCAGACTCCATCCGACAGGGGAGGGGGAGACCCAGGACTTC.